This T cell receptor (beta chain) was recorded in a study of T cell responses to AZD1222 COVID-19 vaccine. Trimming pared 4 bases from V and 5 bases from J, leaving 9 bases between. Per germline, CDR1 SGHKS and CDR2 YYEKEE (reference sequence). The CDR3 consists of 12 residues. The table came from immunoSEQ multiplex PCR; TCRdb's copy has only in-frame clones and leaves some out. This sample carries roughly 140,000 clones, about nine tenths of them seen once, and the ten largest clones take approximately 16%. The sequence was collected from an adult in good health. The sample in question was peripheral blood, obtained on day 0 of AZD1222 vaccination. J is TRBJ1-1 and V is TRBV5-5; D unclear. CDR3 region: CASSLTRTEAFF. CDR3 nucleotide sequence: TGTGCCAGCAGCCTAACTCGGACTGAAGCTTTCTTT.